The clone carrying this TCR beta chain has a handful of counts. TCRdb fed the RT-PCR reads into MiXCR, producing one record per CDR3 protein. This sample has about a million distinct CDR3 sequences, with 18% found just once. The data were obtained in a study of patients and donors after allogeneic stem cell transplantation. This CDR3 comprises 14 residues. The V end lost 7 bases, the J end lost 0 bases, and 9 bases lay between the germline ends. Germline loops: CDR1 MNHNS, CDR2 SASEGT. V usage is TRBV6-1 and J usage is TRBJ2-2; D unresolved. This receptor was identified in a human donor who was either an allogeneic HSCT recipient or a stem cell or donor lymphocyte infusion donor (not recorded which). It is not recorded whose cells these are; they may come from a transplant donor. Sequencing input: blood, either unsorted or a sorted T cell fraction (not recorded which). The CDR3 region has the DNA TGTGCCAGCAAGAGGTCGACGAACACCGGGGAGCTGTTTTTT. This gives the protein CASKRSTNTGELFF.